Listed below are T cell receptor beta chains from one sample, sequenced in a study of CD8+ T cells in alopecia areata. Some clones are missing from TCRdb's copy, which holds only in-frame ones; the method was immunoSEQ multiplex PCR. The sample lists 200,000 to 250,000 clones, around 62% occurring once. Specimen: CD4+ T cells sorted from blood, collected at week 0. All receptors come from a human donor with alopecia areata. CDR3s include the opening cysteine and the closing phenylalanine or tryptophan. A D gene is named only where the DNA matches it firmly. The size of a clone is reported for some rows only, either as once, few or many, or as a class for expanded clones.

clone_size	v_call	j_call	d_call	cdr3_aa	cdr3_nt
-	TRBV11-2	TRBJ1-1	-	CASSWSGGTEAFF	TGTGCCAGCAGCTGGAGTGGGGGCACTGAAGCTTTCTTT
-	TRBV6-5	TRBJ1-6	-	CASSYSTSRNSPLHF	TGTGCCAGCAGTTACTCGACGTCCCGTAATTCACCCCTCCACTTT
few	TRBV19	TRBJ2-2	-	CASKDMGNTGELFF	TGTGCCAGTAAGGACATGGGGAACACCGGGGAGCTGTTTTTT
-	TRBV30	TRBJ2-1	-	CAWSRGGYNEQFF	TGTGCCTGGAGTCGGGGAGGTTACAATGAGCAGTTCTTC
few	TRBV7-9	TRBJ1-6	-	CASSHSDRLNSPLHF	TGTGCCAGCAGCCACTCGGACAGATTGAATTCACCCCTCCACTTT
-	TRBV5-1	TRBJ2-7	-	CASRRDGPYEQYF	TGCGCCAGCCGCCGGGACGGACCCTACGAGCAGTACTTC
-	TRBV30	TRBJ2-2	-	CAWSLNTGELFF	TGTGCCTGGAGCCTTAACACCGGGGAGCTGTTTTTT
-	TRBV15	TRBJ2-7	-	CATSRGGAGEQYF	TGTGCCACCAGCAGAGGGGGGGCTGGGGAGCAGTACTTC
-	TRBV29-1	TRBJ1-2	TRBD1	CSVYRGGDGYTF	TGCAGCGTGTACAGGGGCGGCGATGGCTACACCTTC
-	TRBV29-1	TRBJ1-1	-	CSVEGNTEAFF	TGCAGCGTTGAAGGAAACACTGAAGCTTTCTTT
-	TRBV6-6	TRBJ1-1	-	CASSYGAGFAEAFF	TGTGCCAGCAGTTACGGAGCAGGGTTTGCTGAAGCTTTCTTT
few	TRBV2	TRBJ2-2	-	CASSRQENTGELFF	TGTGCCAGCAGTAGACAGGAGAACACCGGGGAGCTGTTTTTT
-	TRBV2	TRBJ2-7	-	CASCDPLYEQYF	TGTGCCAGCTGCGACCCTCTCTACGAGCAGTACTTC
-	TRBV6-5	TRBJ2-7	TRBD2	CASRRERGVYEQYF	TGTGCCAGCAGACGCGAGCGGGGCGTATACGAGCAGTACTTC
few	TRBV5-4	TRBJ1-2	-	CASSLRGGDYGYTF	TGTGCCAGCAGCTTGCGCGGGGGCGACTATGGCTACACCTTC
few	TRBV20-1	TRBJ1-6	-	CSASGRALHF	TGCAGTGCTAGCGGGCGGGCCCTCCACTTT
few	TRBV6-5	TRBJ1-2	TRBD1	CASSYLGGQYGYTF	TGTGCCAGCAGTTACTTGGGGGGACAGTATGGCTACACCTTC
-	TRBV4-1	TRBJ2-6	TRBD1	CASSLLQGAGANVLTF	TGCGCCAGCAGCCTCCTACAGGGGGCTGGGGCCAACGTCCTGACTTTC
-	TRBV6-6	TRBJ2-2	TRBD1	CAARTGNSGELFF	TGTGCCGCGCGGACAGGGAACTCCGGGGAGCTGTTTTTT
once	TRBV6-1	TRBJ2-7	-	CASSEVIRGAETYEQYF	TGTGCCAGCAGTGAAGTTATCCGGGGGGCTGAAACCTACGAGCAGTACTTC
few	TRBV19	TRBJ2-7	TRBD1	CASSPWSGSGTGGQEQYF	TGTGCCAGTAGTCCATGGTCGGGCTCAGGGACAGGGGGCCAGGAGCAGTACTTC
-	TRBV29-1	TRBJ1-1	-	CSVAKKKSDTEAFF	TGCAGCGTGGCGAAAAAGAAGTCGGACACTGAAGCTTTCTTT
-	TRBV10-3	TRBJ1-1	-	CATLTGRNAEAFF	TGTGCCACCTTGACAGGACGGAACGCTGAAGCTTTCTTT
-	TRBV30	TRBJ1-2	-	CASPGSWGEGGYTF	TGTGCCTCCCCGGGCTCCTGGGGGGAGGGTGGCTACACCTTC
-	TRBV30	TRBJ2-3	-	CAWSVPGKDTQYF	TGTGCCTGGAGTGTACCCGGGAAAGATACGCAGTATTTT
-	TRBV5-1	TRBJ1-1	TRBD1	CASSRTGTGLEAFF	TGCGCCAGCAGCCGAACCGGGACAGGGTTGGAAGCTTTCTTT
-	TRBV29-1	TRBJ1-3	-	CSVVISGNTIYF	TGCAGCGTTGTAATCTCTGGAAACACCATATATTTT
-	TRBV29-1	TRBJ2-2	-	CSVGSGWITGELFF	TGCAGCGTCGGAAGCGGGTGGATTACCGGGGAGCTGTTTTTT
-	TRBV7-3	TRBJ2-3	-	CASSLNPTDTQYF	TGTGCCAGCAGCTTAAACCCCACAGATACGCAGTATTTT
-	TRBV11-2	TRBJ2-1	TRBD2	CASSYTSGTYNEQFF	TGTGCCAGCAGCTATACAAGCGGGACTTACAATGAGCAGTTCTTC
few	TRBV29-1	TRBJ2-2	TRBD1	CSVRQGAGELFF	TGCAGCGTTCGACAGGGCGCCGGGGAGCTGTTTTTT
-	TRBV5-1	TRBJ2-3	TRBD2	CASSPPGTSGTDTQYF	TGCGCCAGCAGCCCGCCCGGGACTAGCGGGACAGATACGCAGTATTTT
few	TRBV7-9	TRBJ2-7	-	CASSSRAVGEQYF	TGTGCCAGCAGCTCCCGGGCTGTTGGCGAGCAGTACTTC
-	TRBV27	TRBJ1-1	TRBD1	CASQRTGTEAFF	TGTGCCAGCCAACGGACAGGCACTGAAGCTTTCTTT
once	TRBV6-1	TRBJ2-3	-	CASSLRAGSTDTQYF	TGTGCCAGCAGCCTGAGGGCAGGAAGCACAGATACGCAGTATTTT
-	TRBV5-1	TRBJ1-2	-	CASFEWGRGYTF	TGCGCCAGCTTTGAGTGGGGTCGAGGCTACACCTTC
-	TRBV28	TRBJ2-7	TRBD2	CASSSGTSGRHEQYF	TGTGCCAGCAGTTCCGGGACTAGCGGGAGACACGAGCAGTACTTC
-	TRBV29-1	TRBJ1-2	TRBD1	CSAMDRANYGYTF	TGCAGCGCAATGGACAGGGCTAACTATGGCTACACCTTC
once	TRBV6-6	TRBJ2-6	-	CASSGGANVLTF	TGTGCCAGCTCGGGAGGGGCCAACGTCCTGACTTTC
few	TRBV2	TRBJ1-5	-	CASSVLRVGNQPQHF	TGTGCCAGCAGTGTCCTCAGGGTTGGCAATCAGCCCCAGCATTTT
-	TRBV4-1	TRBJ2-7	-	CASSQDPQAYEQYF	TGCGCCAGCAGCCAAGATCCCCAGGCCTACGAGCAGTACTTC